Below are 4 T cell receptor beta chains sequenced from a single sample in a study of cytomegalovirus exposure and HLA in healthy donors. Primers for the PCR totalled 60 Vbeta and 13 Jbeta. TCRdb's copy holds only in-frame clones and misses some; the assay was immunoSEQ multiplex PCR. Altogether 170,000 or so clones are present, roughly 84% being singletons, with the ten largest covering roughly 0.38%. Input material: PBMCs. These receptors were obtained from a boy younger than 10 in good health and CMV-seronegative.

The rearrangement links TRBV7-3 to TRBJ2-1, with D possibly matching TRBD1 (6 bases). CDR1 SGHTA and CDR2 FQGTGA come from the germline V gene. This CDR3 is built from 16 residues. Between the trimmed V and J ends, which lost 5 bases and 5 bases, there was a span of 19 bases. This chain's CDR3 is CASSTYARNRDNEQFF. In nucleotides, the CDR3 is TGTGCCAGCAGCACTTACGCCCGGAACAGGGACAATGAGCAGTTCTTC.

This chain connects TRBV2 to TRBJ2-7; D remains ambiguous. The germline gives CDR1 SNHLY, CDR2 FYNNEI. The CDR3 runs to 12 residues. V was shortened by 4 bases and J by 5 bases, with 9 bases between the two germline ends. DNA for the CDR3: TGTGCCAGCAGTGTGTACCTACACGAGCAGTACTTC. Translating gives CASSVYLHEQYF.

This rearrangement joins TRBV10-3 to TRBJ2-1, with 9 bases fitting TRBD2. The CDR3 totals 13 residues. Germline lookup yields CDR1 ENHRY and CDR2 SYGVKD. The trim removed 11 bases at V and 4 bases at J, leaving 6 bases unmatched. CDR3 nucleotide sequence: TGTGCCTCCCGACTAGCGGAATACAATGAGCAGTTCTTC. As protein: CASRLAEYNEQFF.

The table lists this clone with a few counts. The gene calls are TRBV7-2 and TRBJ2-7, with D possibly TRBD2 on 5 matching bases. CDR1 and CDR2 from the germline V gene are SGHTA and FQGNSA. Trimming took off 7 bases at V and 5 bases at J, with 18 bases between the two ends. The CDR3 is 14 amino acids. The CDR3 sequence is CASKFSAVSHEQYF. The CDR3, as DNA: TGTGCCAGCAAATTTAGCGCCGTCAGCCACGAGCAGTACTTC.